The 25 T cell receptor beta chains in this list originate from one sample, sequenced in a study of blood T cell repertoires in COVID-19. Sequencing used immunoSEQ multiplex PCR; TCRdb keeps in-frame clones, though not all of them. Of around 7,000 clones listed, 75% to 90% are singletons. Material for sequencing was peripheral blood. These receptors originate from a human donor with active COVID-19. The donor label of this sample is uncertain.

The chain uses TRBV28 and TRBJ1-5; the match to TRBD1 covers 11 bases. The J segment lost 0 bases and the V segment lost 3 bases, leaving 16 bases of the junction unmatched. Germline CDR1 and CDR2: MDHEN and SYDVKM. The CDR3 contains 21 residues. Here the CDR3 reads CASSLELGTGGDSYSNQPQHF. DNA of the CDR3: TGTGCCAGCAGTTTGGAGCTGGGGACAGGGGGAGACTCATATAGCAATCAGCCCCAGCATTTT. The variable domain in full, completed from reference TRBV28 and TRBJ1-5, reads DVKVTQSSRYLVKRTGEKVFLECVQDMDHENMFWYRQDPGLGLRLIYFSYDVKMKEKGDIPEGYSVSREKKERFSLILESASTNQTSMYLCASSLELGTGGDSYSNQPQHFGDGTRLSIL.

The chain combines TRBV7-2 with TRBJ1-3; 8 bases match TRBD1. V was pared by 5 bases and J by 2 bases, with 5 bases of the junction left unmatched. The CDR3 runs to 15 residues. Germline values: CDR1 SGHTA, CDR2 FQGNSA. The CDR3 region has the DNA TGTGCCAGCAGCACACCGACAGGGGCTGGAAACACCATATATTTT. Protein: CASSTPTGAGNTIYF. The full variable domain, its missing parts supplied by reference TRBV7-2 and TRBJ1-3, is GAGVSQSPSNKVTEKGKDVELRCDPISGHTALYWYRQSLGQGLEFLIYFQGNSAPDKSGLPSDRFSAERTGGSVSTLTIQRTQQEDSAVYLCASSTPTGAGNTIYFGEGSWLTVV.

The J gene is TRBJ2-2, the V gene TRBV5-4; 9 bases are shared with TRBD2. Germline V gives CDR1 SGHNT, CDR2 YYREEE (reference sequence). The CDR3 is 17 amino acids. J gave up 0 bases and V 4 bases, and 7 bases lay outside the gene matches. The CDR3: CASSLVSGGANTGELFF. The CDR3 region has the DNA TGTGCCAGCAGCCTCGTTAGCGGGGGAGCGAACACCGGGGAGCTGTTTTTT.

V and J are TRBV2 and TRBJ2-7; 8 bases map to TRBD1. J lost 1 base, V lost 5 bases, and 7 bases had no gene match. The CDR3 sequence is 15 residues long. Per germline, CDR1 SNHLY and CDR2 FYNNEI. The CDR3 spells CASSLTGTGSYEQYF. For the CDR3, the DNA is TGTGCCAGCAGTTTAACCGGGACAGGATCCTACGAGCAGTACTTC.

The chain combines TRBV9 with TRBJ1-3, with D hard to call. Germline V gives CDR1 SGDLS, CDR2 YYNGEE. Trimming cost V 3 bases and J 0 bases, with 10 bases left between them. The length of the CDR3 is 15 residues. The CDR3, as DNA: TGTGCCAGCAGCGCCGGTATTAGCTCTGGAAACACCATATATTTT. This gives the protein CASSAGISSGNTIYF.

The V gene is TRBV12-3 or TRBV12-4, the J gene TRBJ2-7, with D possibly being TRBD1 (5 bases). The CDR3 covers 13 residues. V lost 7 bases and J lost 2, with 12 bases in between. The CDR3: CASTLTGTYEQYF. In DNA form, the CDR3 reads TGTGCCAGCACCCTTACAGGTACCTACGAGCAGTACTTC.

CDR3 DNA: TGTGCCGGGGCCGGGACAGAGAATTCACCCCTCCACTTT. This codes for CAGAGTENSPLHF. The chain uses TRBV30 and TRBJ1-6, with 7 bases lining up with TRBD1. CDR3 size: 13 residues. In germline, CDR1 is GTSNPN, CDR2 SVGIG (reference sequence). With V trimmed by 8 bases and J by 7 bases, 8 bases remained unmatched.

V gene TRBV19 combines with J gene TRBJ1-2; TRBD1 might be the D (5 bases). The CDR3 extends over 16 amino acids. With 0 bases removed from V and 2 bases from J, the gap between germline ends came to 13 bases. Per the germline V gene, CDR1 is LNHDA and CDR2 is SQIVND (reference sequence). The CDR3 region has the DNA TGTGCCAGTAGTATAGATCTTTGGGGGGACAACTATGGCTACACCTTC. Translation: CASSIDLWGDNYGYTF. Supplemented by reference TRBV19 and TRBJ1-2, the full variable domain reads DGGITQSPKYLFRKEGQNVTLSCEQNLNHDAMYWYRQDPGQGLRLIYYSQIVNDFQKGDIAEGYSVSREKKESFPLTVTSAQKNPTAFYLCASSIDLWGDNYGYTFGSGTRLTVV.

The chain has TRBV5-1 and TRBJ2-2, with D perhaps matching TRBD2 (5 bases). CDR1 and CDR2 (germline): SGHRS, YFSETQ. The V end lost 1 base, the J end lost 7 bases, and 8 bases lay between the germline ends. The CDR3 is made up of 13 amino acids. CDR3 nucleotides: TGCGCCAGCAGCTTGAAGGGAGACGGGGAGCTGTTTTTT. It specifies CASSLKGDGELFF.

The chain's CDR3 is CASSVPGTRGNTIYF. The DNA for the CDR3 is TGTGCCAGTAGCGTACCCGGGACTCGAGGAAACACCATATATTTT. The rearrangement uses TRBV19 and TRBJ1-3, with D possibly matching TRBD1 (5 bases). V lost 6 bases to trimming and J lost 4 bases, with 16 bases between them. The germline gives CDR1 LNHDA, CDR2 SQIVND (reference sequence). The CDR3 is 15 residues long.

CDR3 nucleotides: TGTGCCAGTACCATAGGGGAATGGACTGAAGCTTTCTTT. Translated, it gives CASTIGEWTEAFF. This chain connects TRBV19 to TRBJ1-1, with D perhaps matching TRBD1 (5 bases). V lost 7 bases and J 5 bases, leaving 14 bases between the germline ends. This CDR3 contains 13 residues. CDR1 and CDR2 (germline): LNHDA, SQIVND (reference sequence).

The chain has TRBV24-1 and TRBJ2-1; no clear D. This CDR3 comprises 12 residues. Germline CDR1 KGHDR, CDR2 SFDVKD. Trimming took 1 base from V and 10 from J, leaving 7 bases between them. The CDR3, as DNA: TGTGCCACCAGTGATTTTTGGCTGGAGCAGTTCTTC. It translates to CATSDFWLEQFF.

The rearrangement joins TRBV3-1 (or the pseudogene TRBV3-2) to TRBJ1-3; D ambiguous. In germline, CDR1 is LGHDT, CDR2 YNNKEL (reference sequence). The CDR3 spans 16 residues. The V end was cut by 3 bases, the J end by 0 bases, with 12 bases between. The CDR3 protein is CASSHGSRSSGNTIYF. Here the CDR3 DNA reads TGTGCCAGCAGCCACGGGTCAAGGAGCTCTGGAAACACCATATATTTT.

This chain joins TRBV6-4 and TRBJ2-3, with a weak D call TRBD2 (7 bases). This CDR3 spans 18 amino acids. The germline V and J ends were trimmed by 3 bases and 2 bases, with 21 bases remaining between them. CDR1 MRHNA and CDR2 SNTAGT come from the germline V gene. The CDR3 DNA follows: TGTGCCAGCAGTGAAGGGAGGGGGTCCAGGGCCAACACAGATACGCAGTATTTT. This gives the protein CASSEGRGSRANTDTQYF.

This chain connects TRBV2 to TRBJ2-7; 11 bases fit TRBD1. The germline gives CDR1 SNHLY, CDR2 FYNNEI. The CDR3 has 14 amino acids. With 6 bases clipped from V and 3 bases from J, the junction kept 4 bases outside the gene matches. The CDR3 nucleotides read TGTGCCAGCAGAGGGACAGGGGGTTACTACGAGCAGTACTTC. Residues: CASRGTGGYYEQYF.

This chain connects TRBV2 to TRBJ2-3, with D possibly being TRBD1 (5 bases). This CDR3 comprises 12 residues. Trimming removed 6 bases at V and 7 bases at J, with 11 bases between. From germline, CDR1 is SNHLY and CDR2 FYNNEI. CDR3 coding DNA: TGTGCCAGCAGCAGGGAAGGGAATACGCAGTATTTT. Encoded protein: CASSREGNTQYF.

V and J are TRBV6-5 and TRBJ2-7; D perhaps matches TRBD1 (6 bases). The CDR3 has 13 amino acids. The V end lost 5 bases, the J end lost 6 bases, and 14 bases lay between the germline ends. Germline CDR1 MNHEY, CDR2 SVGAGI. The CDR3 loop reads CASSKQGFPEQYF. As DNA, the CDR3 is TGTGCCAGCAGTAAACAGGGTTTCCCCGAGCAGTACTTC.

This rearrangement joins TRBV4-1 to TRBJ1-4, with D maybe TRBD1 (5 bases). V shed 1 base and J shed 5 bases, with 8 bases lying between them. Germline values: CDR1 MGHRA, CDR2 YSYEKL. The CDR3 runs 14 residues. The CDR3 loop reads CASSQVQGNEKLFF. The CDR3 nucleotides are TGCGCCAGCAGCCAAGTTCAGGGAAATGAAAAACTGTTTTTT.

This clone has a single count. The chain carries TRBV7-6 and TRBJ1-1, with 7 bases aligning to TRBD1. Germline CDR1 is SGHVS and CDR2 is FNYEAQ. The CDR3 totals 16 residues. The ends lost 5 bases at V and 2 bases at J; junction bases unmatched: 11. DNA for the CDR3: TGTGCCAGCAGCAAGGGACAGACCGTCTCTAACACTGAAGCTTTCTTT. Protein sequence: CASSKGQTVSNTEAFF.

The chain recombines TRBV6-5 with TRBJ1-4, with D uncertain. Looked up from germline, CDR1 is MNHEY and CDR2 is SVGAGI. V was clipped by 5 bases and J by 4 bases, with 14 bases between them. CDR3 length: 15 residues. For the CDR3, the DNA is TGTGCCAGCAGTCCTGAGTCGGGGATTAATGAAAAACTGTTTTTT. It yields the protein CASSPESGINEKLFF.

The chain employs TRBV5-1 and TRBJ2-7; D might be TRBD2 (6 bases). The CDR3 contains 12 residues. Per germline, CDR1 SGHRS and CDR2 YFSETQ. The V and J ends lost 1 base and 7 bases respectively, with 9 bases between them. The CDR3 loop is CASSLLGGEQYF. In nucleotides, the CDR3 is TGCGCCAGCAGCTTGTTGGGGGGAGAGCAGTACTTC.

This CDR3 reads CASSLLAGESGELFF. Written as DNA, the CDR3 is TGCGCCAGCAGCCTCCTAGCGGGAGAGTCCGGGGAGCTGTTTTTT. The V call is TRBV5-1, the J call TRBJ2-2, with 10 nucleotides matching TRBD2. In germline, CDR1 is SGHRS, CDR2 YFSETQ. The V gene end was trimmed by 4 bases and the J gene end by 6 bases; junction bases not matched to a gene: 6. This CDR3 has 15 amino acids.

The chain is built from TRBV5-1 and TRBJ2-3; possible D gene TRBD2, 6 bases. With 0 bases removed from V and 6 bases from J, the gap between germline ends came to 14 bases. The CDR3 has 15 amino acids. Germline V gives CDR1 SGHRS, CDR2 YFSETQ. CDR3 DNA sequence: TGCGCCAGCAGCTTGGATAGACTAGTAGTGGATACGCAGTATTTT. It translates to CASSLDRLVVDTQYF.

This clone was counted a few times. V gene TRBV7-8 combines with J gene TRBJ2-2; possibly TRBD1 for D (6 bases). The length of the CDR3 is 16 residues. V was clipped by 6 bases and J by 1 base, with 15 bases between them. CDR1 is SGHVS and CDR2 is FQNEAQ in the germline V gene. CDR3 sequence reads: CASRTLRGQNTGELFF. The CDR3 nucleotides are TGTGCCAGCAGAACCCTCAGGGGACAGAACACCGGGGAGCTGTTTTTT.

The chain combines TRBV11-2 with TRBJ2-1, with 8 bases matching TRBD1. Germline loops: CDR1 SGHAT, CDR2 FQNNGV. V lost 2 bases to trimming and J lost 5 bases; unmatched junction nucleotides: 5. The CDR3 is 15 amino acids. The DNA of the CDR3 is TGTGCCAGCAGCTTATCAGGGGGCCGGGACAATGAGCAGTTCTTC. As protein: CASSLSGGRDNEQFF.